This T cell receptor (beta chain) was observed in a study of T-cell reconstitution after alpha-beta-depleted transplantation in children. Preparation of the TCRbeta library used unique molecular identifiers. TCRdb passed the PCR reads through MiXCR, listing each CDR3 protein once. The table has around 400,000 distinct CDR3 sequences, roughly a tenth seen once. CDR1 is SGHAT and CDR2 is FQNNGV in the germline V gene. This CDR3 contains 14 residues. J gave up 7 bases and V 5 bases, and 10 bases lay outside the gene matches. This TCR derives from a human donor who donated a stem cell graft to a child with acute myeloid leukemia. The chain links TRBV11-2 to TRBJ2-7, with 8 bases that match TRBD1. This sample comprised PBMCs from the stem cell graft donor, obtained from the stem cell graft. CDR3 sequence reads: CASSRRDRPREQYV. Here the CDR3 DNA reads TGTGCCAGCAGCCGGCGGGACAGGCCTCGGGAGCAGTACGTC.